The clone carrying this TCR beta chain was seen only once. What it binds is not known. Per the germline V gene, CDR1 is SGDLS and CDR2 is YYNGEE. The CDR3 has 15 amino acids. The V gene lost 4 bases and the J gene lost 7 bases, with 17 bases spanning the gap. The sample is drawn from a study of neurological immune-mediated disorders. By 5'RACE with 10-nucleotide random UMIs, the cDNA was made. TCRdb re-analysed the 5' RACE reads in MiXCR, keeping a single row per CDR3 protein. The top ten clones hold 4% to 5.5% of a sample with about 42,000 distinct CDR3 sequences, around a fifth of them seen once. Findings and caveats of the study: Private repertoires in all groups were suggested by the finding that expanded clones across subjects shared no CDR3 amino acid sequences.

Regarding time point: technical triplicate 3. Sequencing was performed on PBMCs. The sequence derives from a man between 60 and 75 years old with HTLV-1-associated myelopathy (HAM/TSP). The chain has TRBV9 and TRBJ2-2; D gene ambiguous. In DNA, the CDR3 is TGTGCCAGCAGCCCCGAGCCTATTGGGAACGGGGAGCTGTTTTTT. It specifies CASSPEPIGNGELFF.